This TCR beta chain originates from a study of memory CD4+ T cells and cytomegalovirus serostatus. Broader study findings: About 40% of the roughly 150 known CMV-associated TCRbeta sequences appeared in CD4+ memory.

Single viable CD3+CD4+CD8-CD45RO+ cells were sorted as the memory CD4+ T cells. This clone was observed a handful of times. Its target is unknown. This CDR3 is built from 14 residues. Trimming removed 10 bases at V and 2 bases at J, with 14 bases between. The germline gives CDR1 MDHEN, CDR2 SYDVKM. Profiled with immunoSEQ multiplex PCR; TCRdb holds only in-frame clones, not every one. The sample lists approximately 70,000 clones; approximately 80% were seen once. The chain uses TRBV28 and TRBJ1-4; D not resolved. Material for sequencing was memory CD4+ T cells from blood. The sequence derives from an adult in good health and CMV-seropositive. The CDR3 nucleotides are TGTGCCACTAGCAGAGGTGGTACTAATGAAAAACTGTTTTTT. It codes for CATSRGGTNEKLFF.